These T cell receptor beta chains were read from a single sample in a study of blood T cell repertoires in COVID-19. Profiling relied on immunoSEQ multiplex PCR, and the TCRdb table lists in-frame clones only, not all of them. The table lists some 96,000 clones, about 84% of them singletons. Sequenced sample: peripheral blood. The receptors stem from a human donor in a cohort sampled during active COVID-19. Each CDR3 is given without its conserved first and last residue. Each record gives: J gene, V gene, CDR3 protein.

TRBJ2-7,TRBV10-2,ASTGGGTGYEQY
TRBJ1-6,TRBV6-2/TRBV6-3,ASSYSVDRGTTYNSPLH
TRBJ2-7,TRBV5-6,ASSDTSGSDEQY
TRBJ2-7,TRBV5-6,ASSFSGGHEQY
TRBJ2-3,TRBV27,ASSFVGTSAQY
TRBJ1-1,TRBV6-5,ASTSSGNTEAF
TRBJ2-4,TRBV4-1,ASSQGGPATKNIQY
TRBJ1-2,TRBV10-3,AISGGDYGYT
TRBJ2-2,TRBV7-6,ASSFPTSSPNTGELF
TRBJ2-1,TRBV6-2/TRBV6-3,ASSRTSGGAISSYNEQF
TRBJ1-1,TRBV2,ASSGQGTAEAF
TRBJ2-7,TRBV3-1/TRBV3-2,ASRPGTAYEQY
TRBJ2-5,TRBV7-9,ASSLVGTGEETQY
TRBJ1-2,TRBV6-2/TRBV6-3,ASSYAQGAGYT
TRBJ1-2,TRBV5-1,ASRPGTGGGDGYT
TRBJ2-1,TRBV3-1/TRBV3-2,ASSQDLLAENEQF
TRBJ2-1,TRBV18,ASSPRGQNNEQF
TRBJ2-7,TRBV6-5,ASRQTSILEQY
TRBJ1-5,TRBV7-2,ASSLGQKNNQPQH
TRBJ1-1,TRBV6-5,ASKERRVNTEAF
TRBJ2-7,TRBV6-6,ASSLGQATFEQY
TRBJ2-1,TRBV3-1/TRBV3-2,ASSHLNNEQF
TRBJ1-5,TRBV3-1/TRBV3-2,ASSQLYRDQPQH
TRBJ1-2,TRBV7-2,ASSTALSGAYGYT
TRBJ1-6,TRBV6-1,ASSDRTGGNSPLH
TRBJ2-1,TRBV29-1,SVESGLYNEQF